This T cell receptor beta chain comes out of a study of blood T cell repertoires in COVID-19. Individuals aged about 18 to 95 years were recruited from 24 US areas. After removal of 3 bases from V and 0 bases from J, the junction contained 6 bases not matched to a gene. Germline V gives CDR1 SGHRS, CDR2 YFSETQ. CDR3 length equals 18 residues. Data came from immunoSEQ multiplex PCR; TCRdb stores just in-frame clones and leaves some out. The data show about 330,000 clones, about 87% seen once. The sequence was obtained from a man aged 25 to 40 who had recovered from COVID-19. This chain connects TRBV5-1 to TRBJ2-6, with 10 bases that match TRBD1. The sequenced material came from PBMCs or T cells enriched from blood (not recorded which). The CDR3 loop is CASSWGGQGTSGANVLTF. DNA of the CDR3: TGCGCCAGCAGCTGGGGGGGACAGGGGACCTCTGGGGCCAACGTCCTGACTTTC.